This TCR beta chain was sequenced in a study of blood T cell repertoires in COVID-19 (dated by TCRdb to the early 2020s). About the full investigation: Samples covering the acute and convalescent phases of COVID-19 were provided by collaborators in the United States, Italy and Spain. A freely available public database, intended as a resource for researchers studying the immune response to SARS-CoV-2, is where the repertoires were released. Deeply sampled blood TCRbeta repertoires from subjects exposed to, actively infected with, or recovered from COVID-19 were included in the dataset. Nearly every sample came with metadata listing a de-identified subject ID, COVID-19 status, age in years and sex. The material from the prospective study consisted of cDNA or gDNA derived from T cells, B-cell-depleted T cells, or PBMCs. Samples were obtained from the ongoing ImmuneRACE study (first 160 participants) and from 1,254 subjects provided by 6 global collaborators. Where available, HLA class I and class II types were taken from metadata supplied by the sample provider and were not determined by assay-based typing.

Each collaborating institution followed its own protocols to collect whole blood in K2EDTA tubes. For TCRbeta analysis, collaborators shipped samples in one of three forms: frozen whole blood, isolated PBMCs, or DNA extracted from either of those sample types. Study-level results and caveats: The quantity of clinical and demographic metadata differed by source and by participant and was supplied without curation.

TCRbeta CDR3 regions were amplified from genomic DNA using the immunoSEQ Assay, a bias-controlled multiplex PCR. The source study handled its data this way. Nucleated cell counts per sample were estimated from amplification of reference gene primers within the assay. To quantify the absolute abundance of each unique TCRbeta CDR3 rearrangement, sequence reads were collapsed and filtered. Productive Simpson clonality was computed per sample as the square root of Simpson's diversity index over productive rearrangements. TCRdb limited this immuneACCESS table to in-frame rearrangements with V and J called. A share of clones is missing; checked studies link under half to unresolved V genes, and the rest is unexplained. V, J and clone size are taken as reported in that table, and D and trimming were inferred from the DNA itself. In all, the sample holds 70,000 or so clones, and 82% of those were seen once. The ten top clones hold about 17% of the sample.

Of note for this clone: The antigen this receptor binds is unknown. No quality values exist for individual bases; no much larger clone is one base distant.

The CDR3 measures 20 amino acids from cysteine to phenylalanine. Only the CDR3 DNA is retained, 60 bases long and in frame from the first base. The sequence derives from a human donor in a cohort sampled during active COVID-19. Sequencing was carried out using peripheral blood. The chain links TRBV21-1 with TRBJ2-3; the D call of TRBD2 is as the table states it, not checked on the DNA. TRBV21-1 is noted as a pseudogene. The CDR3 reads CASSKISGGLGTSFPDTQYF. The DNA sequence is TGTGCCAGCAGCAAAATTTCGGGGGGACTTGGGACTAGTTTTCCAGATACGCAGTATTTT.